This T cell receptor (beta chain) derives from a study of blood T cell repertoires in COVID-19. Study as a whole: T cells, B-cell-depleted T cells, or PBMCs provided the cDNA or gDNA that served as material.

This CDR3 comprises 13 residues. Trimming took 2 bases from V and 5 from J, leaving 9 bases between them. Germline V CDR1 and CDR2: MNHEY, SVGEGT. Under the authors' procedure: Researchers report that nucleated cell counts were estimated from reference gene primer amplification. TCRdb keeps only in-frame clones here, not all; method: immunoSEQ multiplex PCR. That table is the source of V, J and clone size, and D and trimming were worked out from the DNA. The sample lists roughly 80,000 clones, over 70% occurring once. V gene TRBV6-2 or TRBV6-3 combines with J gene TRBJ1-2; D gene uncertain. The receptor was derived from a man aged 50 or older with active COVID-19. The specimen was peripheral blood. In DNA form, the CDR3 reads TGTGCCAGCAGTTACGGGCAGGAATATGGCTACACCTTC. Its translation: CASSYGQEYGYTF.